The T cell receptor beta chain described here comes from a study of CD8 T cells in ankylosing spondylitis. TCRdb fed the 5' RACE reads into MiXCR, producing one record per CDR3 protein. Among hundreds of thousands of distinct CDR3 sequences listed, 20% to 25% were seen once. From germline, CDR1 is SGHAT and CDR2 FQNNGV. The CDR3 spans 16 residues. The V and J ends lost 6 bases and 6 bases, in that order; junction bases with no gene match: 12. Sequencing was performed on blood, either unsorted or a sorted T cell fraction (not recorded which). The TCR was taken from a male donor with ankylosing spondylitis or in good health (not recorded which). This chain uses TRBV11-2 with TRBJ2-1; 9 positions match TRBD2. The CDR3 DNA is TGTGCCAGCAGGTCGGTCAGCGGGGGGATGATCAATGAGCAGTTCTTC. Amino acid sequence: CASRSVSGGMINEQFF.